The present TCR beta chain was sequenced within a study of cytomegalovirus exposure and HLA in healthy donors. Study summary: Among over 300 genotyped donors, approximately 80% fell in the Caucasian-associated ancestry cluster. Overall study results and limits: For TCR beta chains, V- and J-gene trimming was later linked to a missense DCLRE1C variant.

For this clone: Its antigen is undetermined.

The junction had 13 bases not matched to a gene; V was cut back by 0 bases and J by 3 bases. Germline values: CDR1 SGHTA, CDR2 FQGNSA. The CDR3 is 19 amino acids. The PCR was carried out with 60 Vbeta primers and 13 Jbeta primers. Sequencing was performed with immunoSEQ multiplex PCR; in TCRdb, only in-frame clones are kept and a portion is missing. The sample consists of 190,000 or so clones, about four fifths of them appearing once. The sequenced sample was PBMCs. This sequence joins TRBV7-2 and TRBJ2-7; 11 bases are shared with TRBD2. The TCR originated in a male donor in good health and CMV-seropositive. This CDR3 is CASSLARGSGRASIYEQYF. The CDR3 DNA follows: TGTGCCAGCAGCTTAGCGCGGGGTAGCGGGAGGGCCTCAATCTACGAGCAGTACTTC. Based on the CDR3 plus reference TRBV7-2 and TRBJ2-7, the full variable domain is GAGVSQSPSNKVTEKGKDVELRCDPISGHTALYWYRQSLGQGLEFLIYFQGNSAPDKSGLPSDRFSAERTGGSVSTLTIQRTQQEDSAVYLCASSLARGSGRASIYEQYFGPGTRLTVT.